The TCR beta chain under discussion was sequenced for a study of cytomegalovirus exposure and HLA in healthy donors. At the level of the study: An earlier analysis found fewer than 140 million unique TCR beta sequences from about 190 million T cells.

Study outcomes and limitations: Diagnosis of cytomegalovirus status made by the classifier reportedly showed high specificity and sensitivity.

Comment on this clone: Its specificity is not known.

Vbeta (60) and Jbeta (13) primers were used in the PCR. Authors' analysis steps: Approximately 72 million unique TCR beta chains, roughly 11 million of them shared, were counted by a later analysis. Generated by immunoSEQ multiplex PCR, the TCRdb table keeps only in-frame clones and is missing some. V and J calls and clone size are as listed in that table; D and trimming were resolved from the DNA. The repertoire holds some 160,000 clones, with roughly 70% as singletons. The CDR3 has 15 residues. The junction had 6 bases not matched to a gene; V was cut back by 5 bases and J by 3 bases. Per the germline V gene, CDR1 is MNHNY and CDR2 is SVGAGI (reference sequence). Each donor was healthy, and each was a bone marrow donor.

Sequencing input: PBMCs. The rearrangement uses TRBV6-6 and TRBJ2-4; 8 bases map to TRBD1. The receptor comes from a woman in her thirties or forties in good health and CMV-seronegative. This chain's CDR3 is CASSKTGDGKNIQYF. The CDR3 nucleotides read TGTGCCAGCAGTAAGACAGGGGATGGCAAAAACATTCAGTACTTC.